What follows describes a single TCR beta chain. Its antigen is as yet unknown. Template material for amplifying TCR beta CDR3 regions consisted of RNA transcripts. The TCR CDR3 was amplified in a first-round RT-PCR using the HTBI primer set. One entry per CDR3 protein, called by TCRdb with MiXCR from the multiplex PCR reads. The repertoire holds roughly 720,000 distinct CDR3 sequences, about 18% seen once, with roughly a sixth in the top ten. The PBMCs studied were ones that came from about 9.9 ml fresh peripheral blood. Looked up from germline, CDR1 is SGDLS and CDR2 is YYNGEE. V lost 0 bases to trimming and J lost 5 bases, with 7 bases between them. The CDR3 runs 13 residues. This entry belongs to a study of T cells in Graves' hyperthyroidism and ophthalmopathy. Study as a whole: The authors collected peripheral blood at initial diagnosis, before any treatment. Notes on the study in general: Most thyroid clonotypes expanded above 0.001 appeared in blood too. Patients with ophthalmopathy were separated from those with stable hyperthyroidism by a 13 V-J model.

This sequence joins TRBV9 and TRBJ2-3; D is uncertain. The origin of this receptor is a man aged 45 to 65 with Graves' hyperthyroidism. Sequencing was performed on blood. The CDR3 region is CASSVVALDTQYF. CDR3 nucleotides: TGTGCCAGCAGCGTAGTGGCGCTAGATACGCAGTATTTT.